This T cell receptor (beta chain) was recovered during a study of T cells after yellow fever vaccination. 5'RACE template switching generated TCR cDNA, adding a universal primer site and UMIs. TCRdb re-analysed the 5' RACE reads in MiXCR, keeping a single row per CDR3 protein. Among about 350,000 distinct CDR3 sequences listed, 7% to 10% were seen once. This CDR3 contains 14 residues. Trimming removed 1 base at V and 2 bases at J, with 8 bases between. The receptor was isolated from a man aged 18 to 30 who received the YFV17D yellow fever vaccine. The specimen comprised PBMCs, sampled more than 35 days after the first yellow fever vaccination. This sequence joins TRBV12-3 or TRBV12-4 and TRBJ2-5, with a weak D call TRBD1 (5 bases). CDR3 loop: CASSLGTPQETQYF. Written as DNA, the CDR3 is TGTGCCAGCAGTTTAGGGACACCGCAAGAGACCCAGTACTTC.